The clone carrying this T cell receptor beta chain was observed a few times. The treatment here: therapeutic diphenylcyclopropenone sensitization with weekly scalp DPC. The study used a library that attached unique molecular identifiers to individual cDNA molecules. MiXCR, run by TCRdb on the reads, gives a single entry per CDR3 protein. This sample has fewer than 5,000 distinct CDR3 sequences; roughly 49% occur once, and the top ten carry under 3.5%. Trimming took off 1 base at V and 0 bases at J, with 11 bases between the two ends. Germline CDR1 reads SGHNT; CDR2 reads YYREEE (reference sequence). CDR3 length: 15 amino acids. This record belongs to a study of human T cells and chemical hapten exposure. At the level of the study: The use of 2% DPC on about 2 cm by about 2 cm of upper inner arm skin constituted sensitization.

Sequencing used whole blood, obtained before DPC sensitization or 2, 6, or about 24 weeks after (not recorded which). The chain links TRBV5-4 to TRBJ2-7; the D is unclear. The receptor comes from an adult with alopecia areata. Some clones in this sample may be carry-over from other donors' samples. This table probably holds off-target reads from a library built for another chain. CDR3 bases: TGTGCCAGCAGCTTGTCCCCAACTGGCTCCTACGAGCAGTACTTC. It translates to CASSLSPTGSYEQYF.